This section outlines one T cell receptor (beta chain) sequence together with its context. Its specificity is unknown. The sample belongs to a study of cytomegalovirus exposure and HLA in healthy donors. Broader study findings: Productive status was seen about 87% or about 30% of the time for most TCR beta V segments in an earlier analysis.

Both 60 Vbeta primers and 13 Jbeta primers went into the PCR. Here immunoSEQ multiplex PCR was the method, and the copy in TCRdb shows in-frame clones only, minus some. This sample has about 180,000 clones, with roughly 85% found just once. The sequence was collected from a middle-aged man in good health and CMV-seropositive. Sequenced sample: PBMCs.

The CDR3 loop reads CASTEGRAAIEQYF. The CDR3 bases are TGTGCCAGCACCGAGGGAAGGGCGGCAATCGAGCAGTACTTC. The V and J genes are TRBV2 and TRBJ2-7, with TRBD2 as a possible D gene (5 bases). Trimming took 7 bases from V and 6 from J, leaving 19 bases between them. Germline V gene data show CDR1 as SNHLY and CDR2 as FYNNEI. This CDR3 is built from 14 residues.